The 8 T cell receptor beta chains in this list originate from one sample, sequenced in a study of cytomegalovirus exposure and HLA in healthy donors. Primers for the PCR totalled 60 Vbeta and 13 Jbeta. Generated by immunoSEQ multiplex PCR, the TCRdb table keeps only in-frame clones and is missing some. The sample has 100,000 to 150,000 clones; approximately 67% are singletons. Input material: PBMCs. These receptors were collected from a man in his late teens or twenties in good health and CMV-seronegative.

The chain couples TRBV21-1 to TRBJ2-5; the tabulated D call, TRBD1, remains unverified against the DNA. TRBV21-1 is annotated as a pseudogene. The CDR3 length is 15 residues. As DNA, the CDR3 is TGTGCCAGCCTCAAAAGGGACAGGGGAGGAGAGACCCAGTACTTC. This gives the protein CASLKRDRGGETQYF.

V usage is TRBV4-1 and J usage is TRBJ1-2; maybe TRBD1 (5 bases). V was trimmed by 2 bases and J by 4 bases, leaving 8 bases between them. This CDR3 comprises 13 residues. Germline V gives CDR1 MGHRA, CDR2 YSYEKL. CDR3: CASSQSGGYGYTF. As DNA, the CDR3 is TGCGCCAGCAGCCAATCGGGGGGCTATGGCTACACCTTC.

This chain uses TRBV5-4 with TRBJ2-1; D gene uncertain. This CDR3 has 9 residues. CDR1 is SGHNT, CDR2 YYREEE, per germline (reference sequence). The V and J ends lost 9 bases and 4 bases respectively, with 2 bases between them. CDR3 sequence reads: CATYNEQFF. CDR3 coding DNA: TGTGCCACGTACAATGAGCAGTTCTTC. The full variable domain, with the rest looked up from reference TRBV5-4 and TRBJ2-1, is ETGVTQSPTHLIKTRGQQVTLRCSSQSGHNTVSWYQQALGQGPQFIFQYYREEENGRGNFPPRFSGLQFPNYSSELNVNALELDDSALYLCATYNEQFFGPGTRLTVL.

This clone was detected a few times. The chain links TRBV27 to TRBJ2-3; the match to TRBD2 covers 12 bases. V dropped 5 bases and J dropped 8; count of bases not matched to a gene: 5. Per germline, CDR1 MNHEY and CDR2 SMNVEV (reference sequence). The CDR3 has 14 amino acids. CDR3 in DNA: TGTGCCAGCAGTGGACTAGCGGGATTGGGTACGCAGTATTTT. Residues: CASSGLAGLGTQYF.

V gene TRBV2 combines with J gene TRBJ1-3; 7 positions match TRBD1. This CDR3 has 13 residues. Germline loops: CDR1 SNHLY, CDR2 FYNNEI. The trim removed 9 bases at V and 1 base at J, leaving 3 bases unmatched. The CDR3 sequence: CASSQGSGNTIYF. CDR3 sequence (DNA): TGTGCCAGTTCACAGGGGTCTGGAAACACCATATATTTT.

The DNA of the CDR3 is TGTGCCAGCAGAAACAGGGACTCTGGGGCCAACGTCCTGACTTTC. This sequence encodes CASRNRDSGANVLTF. This chain connects TRBV7-6 to TRBJ2-6; D is possibly TRBD1 (6 bases). Trimming stripped 6 bases from V and 0 bases from J, with 9 bases between. Germline-derived CDR1 and CDR2 are SGHVS and FNYEAQ. The CDR3 has 15 residues.

The chain combines TRBV29-1 with TRBJ1-1; unclear D gene. Germline V CDR1 and CDR2: SQVTM, ANQGSEA. The CDR3 runs 13 residues. V was pared by 5 bases and J by 3 bases, with 13 bases between. The CDR3 reads CSVPGIIDTEAFF. The DNA of the CDR3 is TGCAGCGTTCCAGGTATAATTGACACTGAAGCTTTCTTT.

The rearrangement uses TRBV7-2 and TRBJ1-5; a possible D gene is TRBD1 (5 bases). Looked up from germline, CDR1 is SGHTA and CDR2 is FQGNSA. The CDR3 sequence is 15 residues long. Trimming pared 1 base from V and 0 bases from J, leaving 7 bases between. The CDR3 nucleotides read TGTGCCAGCAGCTTAGGACAGTATAGCAATCAGCCCCAGCATTTT. Translated: CASSLGQYSNQPQHF.